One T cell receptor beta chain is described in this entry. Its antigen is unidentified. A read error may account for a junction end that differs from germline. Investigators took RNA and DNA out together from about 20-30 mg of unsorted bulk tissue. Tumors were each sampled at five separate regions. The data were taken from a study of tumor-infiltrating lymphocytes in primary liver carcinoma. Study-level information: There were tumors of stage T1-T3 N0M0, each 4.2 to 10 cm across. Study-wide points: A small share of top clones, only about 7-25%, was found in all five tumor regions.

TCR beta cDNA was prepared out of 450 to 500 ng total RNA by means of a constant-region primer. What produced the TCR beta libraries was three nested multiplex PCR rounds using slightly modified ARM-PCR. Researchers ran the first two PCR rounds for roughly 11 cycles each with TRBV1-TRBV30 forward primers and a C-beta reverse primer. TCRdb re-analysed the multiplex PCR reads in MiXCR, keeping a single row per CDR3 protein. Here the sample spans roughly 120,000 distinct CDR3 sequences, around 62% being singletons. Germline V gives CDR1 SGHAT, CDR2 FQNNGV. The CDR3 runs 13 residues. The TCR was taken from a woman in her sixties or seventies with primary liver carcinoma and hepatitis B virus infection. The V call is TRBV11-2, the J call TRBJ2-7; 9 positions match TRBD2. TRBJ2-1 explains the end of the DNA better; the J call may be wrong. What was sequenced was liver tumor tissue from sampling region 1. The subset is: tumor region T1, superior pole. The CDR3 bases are TGTGCCAACAGCTGGACTAGCGATGCAGAGCAGTTCTTC. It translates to CANSWTSDAEQFF.